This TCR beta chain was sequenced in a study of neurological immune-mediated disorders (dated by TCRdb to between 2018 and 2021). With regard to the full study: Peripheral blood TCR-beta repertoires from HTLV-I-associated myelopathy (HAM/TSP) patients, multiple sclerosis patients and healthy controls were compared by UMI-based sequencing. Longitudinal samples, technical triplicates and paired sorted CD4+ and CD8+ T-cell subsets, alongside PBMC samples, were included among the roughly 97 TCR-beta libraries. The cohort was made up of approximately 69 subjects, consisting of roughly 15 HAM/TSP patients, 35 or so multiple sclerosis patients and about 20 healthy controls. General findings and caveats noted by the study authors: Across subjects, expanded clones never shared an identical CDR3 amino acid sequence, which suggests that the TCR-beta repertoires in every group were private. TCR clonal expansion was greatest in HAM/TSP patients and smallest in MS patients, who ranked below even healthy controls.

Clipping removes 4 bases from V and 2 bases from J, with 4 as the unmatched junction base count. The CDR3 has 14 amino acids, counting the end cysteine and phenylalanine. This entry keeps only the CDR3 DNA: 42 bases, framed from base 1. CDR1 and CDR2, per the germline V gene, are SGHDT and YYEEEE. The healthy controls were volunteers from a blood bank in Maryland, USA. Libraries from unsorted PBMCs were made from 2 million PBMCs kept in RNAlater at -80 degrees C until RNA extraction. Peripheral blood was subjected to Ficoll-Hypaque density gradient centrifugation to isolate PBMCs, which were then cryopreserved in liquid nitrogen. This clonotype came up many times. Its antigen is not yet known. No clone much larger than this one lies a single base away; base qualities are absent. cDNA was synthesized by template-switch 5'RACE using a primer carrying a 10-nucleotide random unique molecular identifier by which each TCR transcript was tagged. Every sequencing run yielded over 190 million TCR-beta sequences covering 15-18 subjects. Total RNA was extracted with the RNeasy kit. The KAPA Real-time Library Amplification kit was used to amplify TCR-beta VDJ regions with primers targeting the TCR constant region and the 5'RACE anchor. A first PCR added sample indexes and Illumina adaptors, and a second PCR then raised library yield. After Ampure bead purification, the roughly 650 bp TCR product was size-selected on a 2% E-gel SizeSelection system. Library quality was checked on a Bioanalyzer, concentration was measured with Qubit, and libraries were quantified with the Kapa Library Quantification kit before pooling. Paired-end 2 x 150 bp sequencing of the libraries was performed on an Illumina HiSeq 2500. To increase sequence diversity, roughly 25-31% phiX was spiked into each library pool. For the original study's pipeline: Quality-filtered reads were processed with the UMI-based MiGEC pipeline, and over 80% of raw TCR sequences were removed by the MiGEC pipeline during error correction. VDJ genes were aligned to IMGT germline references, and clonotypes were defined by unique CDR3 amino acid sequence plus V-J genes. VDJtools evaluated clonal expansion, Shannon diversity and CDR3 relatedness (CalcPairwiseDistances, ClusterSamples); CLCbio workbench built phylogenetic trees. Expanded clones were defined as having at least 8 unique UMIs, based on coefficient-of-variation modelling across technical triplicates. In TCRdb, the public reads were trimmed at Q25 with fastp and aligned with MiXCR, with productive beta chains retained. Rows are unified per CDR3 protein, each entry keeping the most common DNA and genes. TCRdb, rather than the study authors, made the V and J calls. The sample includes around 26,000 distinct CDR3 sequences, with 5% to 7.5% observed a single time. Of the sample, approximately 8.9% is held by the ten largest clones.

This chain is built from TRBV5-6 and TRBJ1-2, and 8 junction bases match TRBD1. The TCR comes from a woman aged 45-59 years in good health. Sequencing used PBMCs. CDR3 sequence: CASSRDRQNYGYTF. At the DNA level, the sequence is TGTGCCAGCAGCCGGGACAGGCAGAACTATGGCTACACCTTC.